Listed below are T cell receptor beta chains from one sample, sequenced in a study of blood T cell repertoires in COVID-19. Sequencing used immunoSEQ multiplex PCR; TCRdb keeps in-frame clones, though not all of them. This table holds about 380,000 clones, about 90% found once. Sequencing was performed on peripheral blood. The receptor set was obtained from a man between 18 and 29 years old with active or convalescent COVID-19. CDR3s include the opening cysteine and the closing phenylalanine or tryptophan. The D gene is left open where the match is weak. Rows may omit the clone size; those that give it use once, few, many or a size class.

clone_size | d_call | j_call | v_call | cdr3_aa | cdr3_nt
NA | TRBD1 | TRBJ2-5 | TRBV7-9 | CASSPDRGLETQYF | TGTGCCAGCAGCCCCGACAGGGGGCTTGAGACCCAGTACTTC
NA | NA | TRBJ2-3 | TRBV2 | CASSERSTFGTQYF | TGTGCCAGCAGTGAGAGGTCTACATTTGGTACGCAGTATTTT
NA | NA | TRBJ1-1 | TRBV25-1 | CASSESRFPNTEAFF | TGTGCCAGCAGTGAATCGCGGTTTCCGAACACTGAAGCTTTCTTT
NA | NA | TRBJ1-1 | TRBV27 | CASSPQGGTEAFF | TGTGCCAGCAGCCCTCAGGGTGGCACTGAAGCTTTCTTT
NA | TRBD2 | TRBJ2-2 | TRBV18 | CASSPSTSGPNTGELFF | TGTGCCAGCTCACCAAGCACTAGCGGGCCAAACACCGGGGAGCTGTTTTTT
NA | NA | TRBJ1-2 | TRBV10-3 | CAISPQGKGPYGYTF | TGTGCCATCAGTCCACAGGGTAAGGGGCCCTATGGCTACACCTTC
NA | TRBD1 | TRBJ1-2 | TRBV5-5 | CASSLVGQDYGYTF | TGTGCCAGCAGCTTGGTAGGACAGGACTATGGCTACACCTTC
NA | TRBD1 | TRBJ1-2 | TRBV3-1/TRBV3-2 | CASSHKTGDGYTF | TGTGCCAGCAGCCATAAGACAGGGGATGGCTACACCTTC
NA | NA | TRBJ2-5 | TRBV7-3 | CASSSRGTQQETQYF | TGTGCCAGCAGCTCGAGGGGGACACAACAAGAGACCCAGTACTTC
few | NA | TRBJ1-3 | TRBV29-1 | CSATGYSGNTIYF | TGCAGCGCTACAGGGTACTCTGGAAACACCATATATTTT
NA | TRBD1 | TRBJ2-7 | TRBV6-5 | CASSYTGQVYEQYF | TGTGCCAGCAGTTACACAGGACAGGTCTACGAGCAGTACTTC
few | NA | TRBJ1-5 | TRBV6-1 | CASSDSEGGNQPQHF | TGTGCCAGCAGTGATTCCGAGGGTGGCAATCAGCCCCAGCATTTT
NA | NA | TRBJ1-6 | TRBV30 | CACQATGLASYNSPLHF | TGTGCCTGCCAGGCGACAGGATTGGCTTCCTATAATTCACCCCTCCACTTT
NA | NA | TRBJ1-4 | TRBV28 | CASGKTSFREKLFF | TGTGCCAGCGGTAAAACAAGTTTTCGTGAAAAACTGTTTTTT
NA | NA | TRBJ2-7 | TRBV29-1 | CSVRTGSYEQYF | TGCAGCGTTCGTACAGGGAGCTACGAGCAGTACTTC
NA | NA | TRBJ1-1 | TRBV2 | CASTRLQGRNMNTEAFF | TGTGCCAGCACCAGGCTGCAGGGAAGGAACATGAACACTGAAGCTTTCTTT
NA | NA | TRBJ1-4 | TRBV28 | CASNIQGRNEKLFF | TGTGCCAGCAATATACAGGGACGGAATGAAAAACTGTTTTTT
NA | TRBD1 | TRBJ2-5 | TRBV29-1 | CSVGRDRSQETQYF | TGCAGCGTTGGCCGGGACAGATCCCAAGAGACCCAGTACTTC
NA | NA | TRBJ2-1 | TRBV25-1 | CASSDTGLYNEQFF | TGTGCCAGCAGTGATACAGGGTTATACAATGAGCAGTTCTTC
NA | TRBD1 | TRBJ1-1 | TRBV18 | CASSSQRGQRWNGFF | TGTGCCAGCTCCTCCCAAAGGGGACAGCGGTGGAACGGTTTCTTT
NA | TRBD1 | TRBJ1-6 | TRBV7-3 | CASSQLGQGNSPLHF | TGTGCCAGCAGTCAACTGGGACAGGGAAATTCACCCCTCCACTTT
NA | TRBD1 | TRBJ1-2 | TRBV20-1 | CSAQGAGGYTF | TGCAGTGCCCAGGGGGCGGGCGGCTACACCTTC
NA | NA | TRBJ2-3 | TRBV11-3 | CASSLDRADTQYF | TGTGCCAGCAGCTTAGACAGGGCCGATACGCAGTATTTT
NA | NA | TRBJ1-2 | TRBV9 | CASSQGINEGGYTF | TGTGCCAGCAGCCAGGGGATAAACGAAGGAGGCTACACCTTC
NA | TRBD1 | TRBJ2-7 | TRBV19 | CASSMVRGPHEQYF | TGTGCCAGTAGTATGGTCAGGGGGCCTCACGAGCAGTACTTC
NA | TRBD2 | TRBJ2-7 | TRBV5-1 | CASSGILAGEQYF | TGCGCCAGCAGCGGCATACTAGCGGGGGAGCAGTACTTC
NA | TRBD2 | TRBJ2-5 | TRBV9 | CASSVGNSGDQTQYF | TGTGCCAGCAGCGTAGGTAATAGCGGGGACCAGACCCAGTACTTC
NA | TRBD1 | TRBJ1-3 | TRBV4-2 | CASSQAGRQGISGNTIYF | TGTGCCAGCAGCCAAGCGGGGAGACAGGGCATCTCTGGAAACACCATATATTTT
NA | TRBD2 | TRBJ2-3 | TRBV24-1 | CATSDLASGEADTQYF | TGTGCCACCAGTGATTTAGCTAGCGGTGAGGCAGATACGCAGTATTTT
NA | NA | TRBJ2-7 | TRBV19 | CASSADVSGYEQYF | TGTGCCAGTAGTGCCGACGTATCCGGGTACGAGCAGTACTTC
NA | NA | TRBJ1-2 | TRBV7-2 | CASSFSQGSVYGYTF | TGTGCCAGCAGCTTCAGTCAGGGTAGTGTGTATGGCTACACCTTC
NA | NA | TRBJ1-6 | TRBV7-3 | CASSYGARENSPLHF | TGTGCCAGCAGCTACGGGGCCCGGGAGAATTCACCCCTCCACTTT
NA | TRBD2 | TRBJ2-2 | TRBV30 | CAWMGGRVTGELFF | TGTGCCTGGATGGGTGGGAGGGTAACCGGGGAGCTGTTTTTT
NA | NA | TRBJ1-3 | TRBV7-9 | CASSLYGGSGNTIYF | TGTGCCAGCAGCTTATACGGGGGTTCAGGAAACACCATATATTTT
NA | NA | TRBJ1-6 | TRBV7-8 | CASSLVLSGSSPLHF | TGTGCCAGCAGCTTAGTTCTGTCGGGAAGCTCACCCCTCCACTTT
NA | NA | TRBJ2-7 | TRBV19 | CASSITGRYEQYF | TGTGCCAGTAGTATCACAGGGCGGTACGAGCAGTACTTC
NA | TRBD2 | TRBJ2-7 | TRBV2 | CASGLAGGTYEQYF | TGTGCCAGCGGTTTAGCGGGAGGGACCTACGAGCAGTACTTC
NA | NA | TRBJ1-4 | TRBV7-2 | CASSPEVRPGEKLFF | TGTGCCAGCAGCCCCGAGGTACGGCCAGGGGAAAAACTGTTTTTT
NA | NA | TRBJ1-6 | TRBV6-5 | CASSDRSSYNSPLHF | TGTGCCAGCAGCGACAGGAGCTCCTATAATTCACCCCTCCACTTT
NA | TRBD2 | TRBJ2-5 | TRBV2 | CASSEEGLARETQYF | TGTGCCAGCAGTGAAGAGGGACTAGCGAGGGAGACCCAGTACTTC
NA | NA | TRBJ1-1 | TRBV6-5 | CASMMGRFTEAFF | TGTGCCAGCATGATGGGGCGATTCACTGAAGCTTTCTTT
NA | TRBD1 | TRBJ1-5 | TRBV5-1 | CASSPGQGFNQPQHF | TGCGCCAGCAGCCCAGGACAGGGCTTCAATCAGCCCCAGCATTTT
NA | NA | TRBJ1-6 | TRBV7-9 | CASSLEGSNSPLHF | TGTGCCAGCAGCTTAGAAGGGAGTAATTCACCCCTCCACTTT
NA | NA | TRBJ2-7 | TRBV14 | CASSQGPVAAYEQYF | TGTGCCAGCAGCCAAGGTCCAGTAGCGGCCTACGAGCAGTACTTC
NA | TRBD1 | TRBJ1-1 | TRBV19 | CASRQTGRNTEAFF | TGTGCCAGTAGACAGACAGGGAGGAACACTGAAGCTTTCTTT
NA | NA | TRBJ2-2 | TRBV6-5 | CASTAGTKNTGELFF | TGTGCCAGCACCGCCGGGACAAAGAACACCGGGGAGCTGTTTTTT
NA | TRBD1 | TRBJ2-5 | TRBV5-1 | CASSWTGQETQYF | TGCGCCAGCAGCTGGACAGGCCAAGAGACCCAGTACTTC